This TCR beta chain was profiled in a study of shared clonotypes between healthy human individuals. In the original analysis: Junction-only sequences produced by ImmunoSEQ had no quality scores, so filtering differed. Assay: immunoSEQ multiplex PCR; the TCRdb copy retains only in-frame clones and omits some. The V and J calls and clone size were taken over from that table, and D and trimming were inferred from the DNA. The sample includes some 2.3 million clones, over 85% of them seen just once. Healthy HIV-negative adults without recent acute infections or vaccinations served as donors. CD45RA+ naive and CD45RA-negative memory subsets were separated from CD4+ cells. This clone was detected only once. The antigen remains undetermined. The germline V gene encodes CDR1 SGHDT and CDR2 YYEEEE. V gave up 1 base and J gave up 0 bases, with 13 bases separating them. This CDR3 region has 17 residues. Overall study results and limits: Relative to memory subsets, naive subsets generally showed larger estimated richness.

The sample taken for sequencing was naive CD4+ T cells from PBMCs. As for subset: CD45RA+ positively selected. The sequence was collected from a man between 18 and 35 years old in good health. Some clones in this sample may be carry-over from other donors' samples. The gene calls are TRBV5-6 and TRBJ2-2; TRBD2 might be the D (6 bases). CDR3 residues: CASSLPGLASNTGELFF. The CDR3 coding sequence is TGTGCCAGCAGCTTGCCCGGGCTAGCGTCGAACACCGGGGAGCTGTTTTTT.